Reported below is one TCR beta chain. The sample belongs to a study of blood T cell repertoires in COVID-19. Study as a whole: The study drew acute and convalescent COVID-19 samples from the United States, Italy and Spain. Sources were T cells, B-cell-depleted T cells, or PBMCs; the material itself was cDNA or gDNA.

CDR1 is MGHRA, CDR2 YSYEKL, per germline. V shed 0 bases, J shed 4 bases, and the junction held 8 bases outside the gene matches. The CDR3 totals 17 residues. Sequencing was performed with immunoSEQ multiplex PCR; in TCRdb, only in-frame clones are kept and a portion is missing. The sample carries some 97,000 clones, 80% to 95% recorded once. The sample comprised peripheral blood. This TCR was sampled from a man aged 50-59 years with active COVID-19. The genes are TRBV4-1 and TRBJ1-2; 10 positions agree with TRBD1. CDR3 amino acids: CASSQDVGTGVLYGYTF. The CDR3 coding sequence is TGCGCCAGCAGCCAAGATGTAGGGACAGGGGTTCTCTATGGCTACACCTTC.